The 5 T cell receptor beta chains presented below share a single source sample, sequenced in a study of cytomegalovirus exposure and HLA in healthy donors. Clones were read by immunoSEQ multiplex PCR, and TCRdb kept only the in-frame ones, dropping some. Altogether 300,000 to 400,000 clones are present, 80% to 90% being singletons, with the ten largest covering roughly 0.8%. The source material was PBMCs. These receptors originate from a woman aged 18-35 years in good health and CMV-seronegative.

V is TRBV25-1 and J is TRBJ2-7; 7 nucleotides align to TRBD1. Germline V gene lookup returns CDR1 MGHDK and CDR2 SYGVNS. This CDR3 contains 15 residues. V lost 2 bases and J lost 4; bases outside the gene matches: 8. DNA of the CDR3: TGTGCCAGCAGTGAAGCTGCTAGGGGGCGATACGAGCAGTACTTC. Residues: CASSEAARGRYEQYF.

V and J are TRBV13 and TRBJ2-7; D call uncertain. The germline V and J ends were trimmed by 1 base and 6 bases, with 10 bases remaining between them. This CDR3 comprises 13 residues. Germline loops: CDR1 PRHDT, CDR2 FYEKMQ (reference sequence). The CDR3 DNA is TGTGCCAGCAGCTTAGCCCCCCCCGGCGAGCAGTACTTC. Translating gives CASSLAPPGEQYF.

This CDR3 reads CSAPLGELFF. CDR3 nucleotide sequence: TGCAGTGCTCCTTTGGGGGAGCTGTTTTTT. The chain is built from TRBV20-1 and TRBJ2-2; D is undetermined. With 5 bases removed from V and 8 bases from J, the gap between germline ends came to 6 bases. The CDR3 contains 10 residues. Germline V gene data show CDR1 as DFQATT and CDR2 as SNEGSKA (reference sequence).

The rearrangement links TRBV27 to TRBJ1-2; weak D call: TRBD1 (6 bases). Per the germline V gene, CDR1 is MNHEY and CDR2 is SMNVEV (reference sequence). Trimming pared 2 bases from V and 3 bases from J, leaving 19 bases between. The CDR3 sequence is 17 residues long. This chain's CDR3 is CASSLNFGTGRDYGYTF. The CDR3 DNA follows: TGTGCCAGCAGTTTAAATTTTGGCACAGGGCGGGACTATGGCTACACCTTC.

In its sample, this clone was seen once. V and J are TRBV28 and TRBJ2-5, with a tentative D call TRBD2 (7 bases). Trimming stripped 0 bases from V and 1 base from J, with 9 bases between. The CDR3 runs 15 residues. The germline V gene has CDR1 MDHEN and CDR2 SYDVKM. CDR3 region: CASSLWGGLQETQYF. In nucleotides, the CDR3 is TGTGCCAGCAGTTTATGGGGGGGGCTCCAAGAGACCCAGTACTTC.